Listed below are T cell receptor beta chains from one sample, sequenced in a study of shared clonotypes between healthy human individuals. The repertoire was sequenced with immunoSEQ multiplex PCR; TCRdb's copy has only in-frame clones and lacks some. Of under 550,000 clones in the sample, 96% were seen once. Sequencing used naive CD4+ T cells sorted from blood. Every receptor here comes from a woman in her thirties in good health. CDR3s leave out the opening cysteine and the closing phenylalanine or tryptophan. A D gene is named only where the DNA matches it firmly.

v_gene	j_gene	d_gene	CDR3aa
TRBV19	TRBJ2-1	TRBD2	ASSPTSGHYNEQF
TRBV7-2	TRBJ2-7	TRBD2	ASSLVGLGKRPYEQY
TRBV28	TRBJ1-5	TRBD1	ASRTGASGNQPQH
TRBV19	TRBJ1-4	.	ASSIPADMDEKLF
TRBV7-2	TRBJ1-5	.	ASSLVGQPQH
TRBV6-5	TRBJ1-1	TRBD1	ASRPASAGGTEAF
TRBV10-1	TRBJ1-5	.	ASSESGRGPQH
TRBV7-9	TRBJ2-1	.	ASSLEVHEQF
TRBV27	TRBJ2-5	TRBD2	ASRARRSSGSQETQY
TRBV2	TRBJ1-1	TRBD1	ASKKGAGMVTEAF
TRBV5-8	TRBJ2-2	.	ASSLASLGTGELF
TRBV7-3	TRBJ2-1	TRBD2	ASSSGLAAGNEQF
TRBV11-2	TRBJ1-1	TRBD1	ASSPRTGGKTEAF
TRBV19	TRBJ2-3	.	ASSTGARTDTQY
TRBV18	TRBJ1-4	.	ASSPPEGRLF
TRBV19	TRBJ2-1	.	ASSITGPYNEQF
TRBV18	TRBJ2-2	TRBD2	ASSPTSGRTGELF
TRBV7-3	TRBJ2-1	.	ASSSRGLGSPSEQF
TRBV11-2	TRBJ1-1	.	ASSLDTEAF
TRBV10-3	TRBJ2-1	TRBD2	AISEVGEGEQF
TRBV6-5	TRBJ2-3	TRBD1	ASSYGTGGRDTQY
TRBV5-1	TRBJ2-7	.	ASSSRDRSWSDEQY
TRBV28	TRBJ2-7	TRBD1	ASSTGTGWREQY
TRBV2	TRBJ2-3	TRBD2	ASSEMSGRVADTQY
TRBV28	TRBJ2-7	.	ASSAGTKAYEQY
TRBV2	TRBJ1-5	.	ASSGAARNQPQH
TRBV5-1	TRBJ1-6	TRBD1	ASSSTRDSNSPLH
TRBV28	TRBJ2-7	.	ASSFSGAADYEQY
TRBV25-1	TRBJ2-5	TRBD1	ASSAAGTGGGETQY
TRBV10-3	TRBJ2-7	TRBD1	AISGDRGSYEQY
TRBV27	TRBJ1-2	.	ASRVKGDYGYT
TRBV18	TRBJ1-3	.	ASSLIPLKSSGNTIY
TRBV28	TRBJ2-1	TRBD2	ASNGGGTRGTRQYNEQF
TRBV5-4	TRBJ2-2	TRBD1	ASSLGQGNTGELF
TRBV13	TRBJ2-1	TRBD2	ASGRGYNEQF
TRBV11-3	TRBJ1-5	.	ASSLDQSNQPQH
TRBV11-2	TRBJ2-2	.	ASSLRVSELNTGELF
TRBV2	.	.	ASSEMGVSSYEQY
TRBV15	TRBJ1-4	.	ATSPRTQTGVKLF
TRBV18	TRBJ2-7	TRBD1	ASSEAGTGVNEQY
TRBV11-2	TRBJ2-3	TRBD2	ASSFGSGTIDTQY
TRBV10-3	TRBJ2-7	.	AIRSDSYEQY
TRBV30	TRBJ2-7	.	AWSVPGVDEQY
TRBV5-1	TRBJ1-1	TRBD1	ASSPLPQGATGTEAF
TRBV28	TRBJ1-1	.	ASSPRGTMNTEAF
TRBV19	TRBJ1-3	.	ASSRPSDGNTIY
TRBV19	TRBJ1-5	.	ASSRLGASNQPQH
TRBV6-1	TRBJ2-3	.	ASSETGITQY
TRBV11-2	TRBJ2-7	TRBD2	ASSLTPPALAVPYEQY
TRBV2	TRBJ2-2	.	ASTAVNTGELF